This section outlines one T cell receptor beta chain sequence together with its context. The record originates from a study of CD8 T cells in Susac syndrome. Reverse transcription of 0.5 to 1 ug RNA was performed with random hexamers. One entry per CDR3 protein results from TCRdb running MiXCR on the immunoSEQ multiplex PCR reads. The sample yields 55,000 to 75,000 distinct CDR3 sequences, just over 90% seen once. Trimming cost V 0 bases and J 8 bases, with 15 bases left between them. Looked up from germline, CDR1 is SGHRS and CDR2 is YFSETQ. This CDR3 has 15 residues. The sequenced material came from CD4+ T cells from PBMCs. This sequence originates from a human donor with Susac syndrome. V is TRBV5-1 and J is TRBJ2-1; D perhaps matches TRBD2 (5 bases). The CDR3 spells CASSLVVLSGDEQFF. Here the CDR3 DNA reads TGCGCCAGCAGCTTGGTCGTACTGAGCGGCGATGAGCAGTTCTTC.